This T cell receptor (beta chain) was retrieved from a study of regulatory T cells in long-lasting Graves disease. Germline trimming cut 3 bases from V and 6 bases from J; bases unmatched to any gene: 7. Germline assignment: CDR1 MGHRA and CDR2 YSYEKL. This CDR3 comprises 15 residues. As to time point: newly diagnosed GD, antithyroid drugs for less than 3 months. Generation of the TCR library employed RNA extracted from PBMCs. Construction of TCR beta libraries relied on iRepertoire HTBI primers and on Arm-PCR targeting CDR3 regions. TCRdb re-derived calls from the multiplex PCR reads in MiXCR, one entry per CDR3 protein. The data hold about 440,000 distinct CDR3 sequences, with 14% to 15% observed a single time. The sample was also reused in another study, on T cells in Graves' hyperthyroidism and ophthalmopathy. From that report: Ophthalmopathy and stable hyperthyroidism were told apart by a 13 V-J model.

The receptor was derived from a woman in her twenties or thirties with Graves disease. This material consisted of peripheral blood mononuclear cells (PBMCs), taken at new diagnosis, from a patient treated with antithyroid drugs. J is TRBJ2-5 and V is TRBV4-1; 10 nucleotides align to TRBD1. The CDR3 spells CASSQAGQGSKTQYF. CDR3 bases: TGCGCCAGCAGCCAGGCGGGACAGGGGTCGAAGACCCAGTACTTC.